The 30 T cell receptor beta chains listed next were all sequenced from one sample in a study of T cells after yellow fever vaccination. TCRdb called the 5' RACE reads again in MiXCR, with one record for every CDR3 protein. Of some 600,000 distinct CDR3 sequences in the sample, about a sixth were seen once. The specimen comprised PBMCs, sampled 4 to 5 days after the first yellow fever vaccination. The receptors were sampled from a man younger than 35 who received the YFV17D yellow fever vaccine.

The V and J genes are TRBV9 and TRBJ2-2, with 7 nucleotides matching TRBD1. V lost 3 bases to trimming and J lost 6 bases; unmatched junction nucleotides: 8. Per germline, CDR1 SGDLS and CDR2 YYNGEE. There are 15 residues in the CDR3. The CDR3 spells CASSAQIQGAGELFF. DNA of the CDR3: TGTGCCAGCAGCGCCCAGATCCAGGGGGCCGGGGAGCTGTTTTTT.

This clonotype has only a few counts. The chain employs TRBV6-2 or TRBV6-3 and TRBJ2-1; maybe TRBD2 (6 bases). The germline V gene encodes CDR1 MNHEY and CDR2 SVGEGT. The CDR3 spans 15 residues. Trimming pared 7 bases from V and 8 bases from J, leaving 21 bases between. The CDR3 loop is CASKGLADPGDEQFF. CDR3 coding DNA: TGTGCCAGCAAGGGACTCGCAGACCCCGGCGATGAGCAGTTCTTC.

A few counts support this clonotype. This sequence joins TRBV5-1 and TRBJ2-3, with 10 bases lining up with TRBD1. Trimming removed 2 bases from V and 7 bases from J; junction bases left unmatched: 7. CDR3 length: 15 residues. CDR1 SGHRS and CDR2 YFSETQ come from the germline V gene. This CDR3 reads CASSFGTGADNTQYF. CDR3 bases: TGCGCCAGCAGCTTCGGGACAGGGGCCGACAATACGCAGTATTTT.

The chain recombines TRBV4-3 with TRBJ2-3; D remains unclear. Trimming stripped 1 base from V and 5 bases from J, with 13 bases between. The CDR3 totals 15 residues. The germline V gene has CDR1 LGHNA and CDR2 YSLEER. CDR3 nucleotides: TGCGCCAGCAGCCAAGCCCCCGAAAATCAAGATACGCAGTATTTT. Its protein is CASSQAPENQDTQYF.

This clonotype was found a few times. V is TRBV12-3 or TRBV12-4 and J is TRBJ1-2; D is ambiguous. The CDR3 extends over 14 amino acids. Trimming took off 3 bases at V and 6 bases at J, with 14 bases between the two ends. CDR3 nucleotides: TGTGCCAGCAGTTTTGGGCCTACGACGGATGGCTACACCTTC. This gives the protein CASSFGPTTDGYTF.

This rearrangement joins TRBV4-1 to TRBJ1-1; D may be TRBD1 (5 bases). Trimming pared 2 bases from V and 6 bases from J, leaving 16 bases between. Germline CDR1 reads MGHRA; CDR2 reads YSYEKL. The CDR3 runs to 15 residues. CDR3 loop: CASSQKTGAVSEAFF. For the CDR3, the DNA is TGCGCCAGCAGCCAAAAAACCGGGGCAGTCTCTGAAGCTTTCTTT.

In DNA form, the CDR3 reads TGCGCCAGCAGCCAAGGTTCGGACCTCTACCATGAAAATGAGCAGTTCTTC. It translates to CASSQGSDLYHENEQFF. The V call is TRBV4-1, the J call TRBJ2-1; D remains ambiguous. V dropped 1 base and J dropped 7 bases, with 20 bases sitting between them. This CDR3 is built from 17 residues. CDR1 and CDR2 from the germline V gene are MGHRA and YSYEKL.

For this clonotype: The junction departs from germline at one end; a sequencing error may be responsible. The genes are TRBV25-1 and TRBJ2-7; D may be TRBD1 or TRBD2 (6 bases each). CDR1 MGHDK and CDR2 SYGVNS come from the germline V gene. The CDR3 contains 12 residues. The CDR3 bases are TGTGCCAGCAGTGAACCACGGGGGCGTCCGCACTTC. Translation gives CASSEPRGRPHF.

This rearrangement joins TRBV28 to TRBJ1-1; the match to TRBD1 covers 11 bases. This CDR3 comprises 14 residues. Trimming took 7 bases from V and 9 from J; bases not matched to a gene: 10. The germline CDR1 and CDR2 sequences are MDHEN and SYDVKM. The CDR3 is CASNPGTGGFKAFF. DNA of the CDR3: TGTGCCAGCAACCCAGGGACAGGGGGTTTTAAAGCTTTCTTT.

Many counts were recorded for this clonotype. The chain links TRBV15 to TRBJ1-1, with a tentative D call TRBD1 (5 bases). Germline CDR1 reads LNHNV; CDR2 reads YYDKDF (reference sequence). This CDR3 is built from 15 residues. With 8 bases removed from V and 6 bases from J, the gap between germline ends came to 22 bases. The CDR3 DNA follows: TGTGCCACCGGAGGGGTTGTCCGTCCCGTTTCTGAAGCTTTCTTT. Translation gives CATGGVVRPVSEAFF.

This clonotype was seen only once. The chain joins TRBV7-9 to TRBJ2-7; perhaps D is TRBD1 or TRBD2 (5 bases each). The CDR3 is 13 amino acids. V lost 1 base and J lost 4, with 8 bases in between. Germline lookup yields CDR1 SEHNR and CDR2 FQNEAQ (reference sequence). The CDR3 bases are TGTGCCAGCAGCTTAGGGGGGTGGTACGAGCAGTACTTC. Translating it yields CASSLGGWYEQYF.

This clonotype was counted between two and nine times. The chain combines TRBV6-2 or TRBV6-3 with TRBJ2-7, with 12 bases fitting TRBD1. Germline V CDR1 and CDR2: MNHEY, SVGEGT. Trimming at V came to 4 bases and at J to 6 bases, leaving 4 bases not matched to a gene. The CDR3 is 14 amino acids. CDR3: CASSSRDRGREQYV. CDR3 DNA sequence: TGTGCCAGCAGTTCCCGGGACAGGGGGCGCGAGCAGTACGTC.

This chain connects TRBV7-9 to TRBJ2-7; 9 bases are a match to TRBD1. V lost 6 bases, J lost 7 bases, and 7 bases stayed unmatched. Germline CDR1 and CDR2: SEHNR and FQNEAQ (reference sequence). CDR3 length equals 13 residues. The CDR3 sequence is CASRPTGGYEQYF. The CDR3 region has the DNA TGTGCCAGCAGGCCGACAGGGGGGTATGAGCAGTACTTC.

This clonotype appeared a few times. V is TRBV12-3 or TRBV12-4 and J is TRBJ2-7; D gene ambiguous. The V and J ends lost 7 bases and 3 bases respectively, with 7 bases between them. The CDR3 covers 11 residues. DNA for the CDR3: TGTGCCAGCACCAAGGGCTACGAGCAGTACTTC. Its translation: CASTKGYEQYF.

This clonotype was picked up many times. The gene calls are TRBV7-8 and TRBJ2-3, with unresolved D. The V end was cut by 4 bases, the J end by 1 base, with 3 bases between. CDR3 length: 12 amino acids. Germline V CDR1 and CDR2: SGHVS, FQNEAQ. The DNA of the CDR3 is TGTGCCAGCAGCTCGCGCACAGATACGCAGTATTTT. Residues: CASSSRTDTQYF.

This clonotype was seen at least ten times. The junction shows a germline mismatch at one end, possibly a read error. The gene calls are TRBV5-1 and TRBJ1-1; 9 bases match TRBD1. The CDR3 totals 12 residues. The germline CDR1 and CDR2 sequences are SGHRS and YFSETQ. In DNA, the CDR3 is TGTGCCAGCAGCCGGGACAGGGATGAAGCTTTCTTT. It codes for CASSRDRDEAFF.

This clonotype was seen a few times. The J gene is TRBJ2-4, the V gene TRBV12-3 or TRBV12-4; D is ambiguous. The CDR3 has 13 residues. The V and J ends lost 6 bases and 8 bases respectively, with 14 bases between them. CDR3 nucleotides: TGTGCCAGCAGCGTCCTAGGTGTGGACATTCAGTACTTC. The encoded protein is CASSVLGVDIQYF.

The chain carries TRBV5-1 and TRBJ2-7, with 7 nucleotides matching TRBD1. V shed 4 bases and J 12 bases; nucleotides not matched to a gene: 7. Germline CDR1 SGHRS, CDR2 YFSETQ. The CDR3 sequence is 11 residues long. This CDR3 reads CASSIHRGPYV. DNA for the CDR3: TGCGCCAGCAGCATCCACAGGGGTCCGTACGTC.

This chain connects TRBV7-2 to TRBJ1-5, with 7 bases fitting TRBD1. CDR1 is SGHTA and CDR2 is FQGNSA in the germline V gene. The CDR3 has 14 residues. J was trimmed by 5 bases and V by 5 bases; bases with no gene match: 6. The CDR3 DNA is TGTGCCAGCAGCAAATACGGACAGGATCAGCCCCAGCATTTT. This encodes CASSKYGQDQPQHF.

This sequence joins TRBV18 and TRBJ1-6; tentative D call: TRBD1 (5 bases). This CDR3 spans 15 amino acids. Germline V gene lookup returns CDR1 KGHSH and CDR2 LQKENI. V lost 3 bases and J lost 2, with 8 bases in between. DNA of the CDR3: TGTGCCAGCTCACCGACAGCACCCTATAATTCACCCCTCCACTTT. Protein sequence: CASSPTAPYNSPLHF. Drawing the rest from reference TRBV18 and TRBJ1-6, the complete variable domain is NAGVMQNPRHLVRRRGQEARLRCSPMKGHSHVYWYRQLPEEGLKFMVYLQKENIIDESGMPKERFSAEFPKEGPSILRIQQVVRGDSAAYFCASSPTAPYNSPLHFGNGTRLTVT.

This clonotype was observed a handful of times. CDR3 nucleotides: TGTGCCAGCAGCAGTAGGCAGGGACAGGGTTACGAGCAGTACGTC. Amino acids: CASSSRQGQGYEQYV. This rearrangement joins TRBV11-2 to TRBJ2-7, with TRBD1 matching 9 bases. Trimming at V came to 5 bases and at J to 4 bases, leaving 9 bases not matched to a gene. CDR3 length equals 15 residues. The germline gives CDR1 SGHAT, CDR2 FQNNGV.

The chain joins TRBV7-2 to TRBJ1-2, with D possibly TRBD1 on 5 matching bases. The germline V gene has CDR1 SGHTA and CDR2 FQGNSA. V shed 4 bases and J shed 6 bases, with 15 bases lying between them. CDR3 length: 14 residues. CDR3 nucleotides: TGTGCCAGCAGCTACCGGGACGCAGGCGATGGCTACACCTTC. This encodes CASSYRDAGDGYTF.

The chain has TRBV7-9 and TRBJ1-1; D is ambiguous. Trimming took off 6 bases at V and 3 bases at J, with 11 bases between the two ends. This CDR3 comprises 13 residues. Per germline, CDR1 SEHNR and CDR2 FQNEAQ (reference sequence). The CDR3 loop reads CASSYGPDTEAFF. CDR3 nucleotides: TGTGCCAGCAGTTATGGACCGGACACTGAAGCTTTCTTT. The full variable domain, rest sourced from reference TRBV7-9 and TRBJ1-1, is DTGVSQNPRHKITKRGQNVTFRCDPISEHNRLYWYRQTLGQGPEFLTYFQNEAQLEKSRLLSDRFSAERPKGSFSTLEIQRTEQGDSAMYLCASSYGPDTEAFFGQGTRLTVV.

This clonotype was counted between two and nine times. This chain links TRBV7-3 with TRBJ1-1; D unresolved. This CDR3 comprises 13 residues. Germline V gene sequence: CDR1 SGHTA, CDR2 FQGTGA. Trimming stripped 5 bases from V and 6 bases from J, with 13 bases between. CDR3 DNA sequence: TGTGCCAGCAGCCCCCCGGCGCGGGCTGAAGCTTTCTTT. It is translated as CASSPPARAEAFF.

The gene calls are TRBV4-1 and TRBJ1-1, with 7 nucleotides matching TRBD1. With 3 bases clipped from V and 3 bases from J, the junction kept 7 bases outside the gene matches. The germline V gene has CDR1 MGHRA and CDR2 YSYEKL. The CDR3 runs to 15 residues. CDR3 DNA sequence: TGCGCCAGCAGCCACAAACAGGGGCTCCACACTGAAGCTTTCTTT. Amino acid sequence: CASSHKQGLHTEAFF.

A few counts support this clonotype. The chain joins TRBV5-1 to TRBJ2-2; D uncertain. Between the trimmed V and J ends, which lost 1 base and 0 bases, there was a span of 4 bases. Germline CDR1 is SGHRS and CDR2 is YFSETQ. The CDR3 sequence is 14 residues long. This CDR3 reads CASSLISNTGELFF. Written as DNA, the CDR3 is TGCGCCAGCAGCTTGATATCGAACACCGGGGAGCTGTTTTTT.

V is TRBV12-3 or TRBV12-4 and J is TRBJ1-1; weak D call: TRBD1 (6 bases). There are 16 residues in the CDR3. V gave up 1 base and J gave up 6 bases, with 18 bases separating them. CDR3: CASSLEASTGWAEAFF. CDR3 coding DNA: TGTGCCAGCAGTTTAGAGGCCTCAACAGGGTGGGCTGAAGCTTTCTTT.

This clonotype was observed a handful of times. CDR3 sequence: CASSLETGNHLELFF. CDR3 nucleotide sequence: TGCGCCAGCAGCTTGGAGACAGGGAATCACTTGGAGCTGTTTTTT. The rearrangement joins TRBV5-1 to TRBJ2-2, with 7 bases fitting TRBD1. Germline values: CDR1 SGHRS, CDR2 YFSETQ. The J segment lost 10 bases and the V segment lost 0 bases, leaving 9 bases of the junction unmatched. The CDR3 contains 15 residues.

This clonotype was found a few times. CDR3 in amino acids: CASSTQGQIHEQFF. The CDR3 DNA is TGTGCCAGCAGCACCCAGGGACAGATCCATGAGCAGTTCTTC. The chain uses TRBV12-3 or TRBV12-4 and TRBJ2-1, with 7 nucleotides matching TRBD1. The CDR3 has 14 amino acids. V lost 6 bases to trimming and J lost 8 bases; unmatched junction nucleotides: 10.

The table lists this clonotype with a few counts. The chain carries TRBV7-2 and TRBJ2-5, with 10 nucleotides matching TRBD2. This CDR3 spans 11 amino acids. J gave up 9 bases and V 5 bases, and 0 bases lay outside the gene matches. Germline loops: CDR1 SGHTA, CDR2 FQGNSA. The CDR3 spells CASSSGGAQYF. The CDR3 DNA follows: TGTGCCAGCAGCAGCGGGGGGGCCCAGTACTTC.